Sequencing of this T cell receptor (beta chain) was carried out in a study of shared clonotypes between healthy human individuals. With regard to this clone: Its target is unknown.

General study findings and limits: Naive subsets generally exceeded memory subsets in estimated richness. Incompleteness in sorted-subset sequencing, despite large depth, was shown by rarefaction. The authors expected sequencing depth to affect clonotype sharing among donors.

V was cut by 3 bases and J by 9 bases, with 12 bases left in between. Germline V lookup: CDR1 LNHDA, CDR2 SQIVND (reference sequence). This CDR3 is 13 amino acids long. TCRdb's copy holds only in-frame clones and misses some; the assay was immunoSEQ multiplex PCR. The sample lists hundreds of thousands of clones, 95% to 96% occurring once. Naive CD8 cells, CD45RO-negative and positively selected for CCR7, excluded terminally differentiated effector memory CD45RA+ cells. The specimen was naive CD8+ T cells sorted from blood. The J gene is TRBJ2-1, the V gene TRBV19; D may be TRBD1 (6 bases). The sequence came from a woman in her twenties or thirties in good health. CDR3 nucleotides: TGTGCCAGTAGTATCACAGGGTCCGGTGAGCAGTTCTTC. It encodes CASSITGSGEQFF.